This T cell receptor beta chain was captured in a study of shared clonotypes between healthy human individuals. The table lists this clone with a count of one. CDR1 is SEHNR, CDR2 FQNEAQ, per germline (reference sequence). Losses at the gene ends were 1 base for V and 1 base for J; bases not matched to a gene: 6. This CDR3 is built from 16 residues. This table comes from immunoSEQ multiplex PCR, and its TCRdb copy is limited to in-frame clones, with some not included. Of 450,000 to 500,000 clones detected, 65% to 80% appear once; the ten largest clones hold about an eighth. The source material was PBMCs. The receptor was derived from a middle-aged woman in good health. Some clones in this sample may be carry-over from other donors' samples. This rearrangement joins TRBV7-9 to TRBJ2-5; TRBD1 matches 7 bases. The CDR3 here is CASSLGRTGSQETQYF. CDR3 in DNA: TGTGCCAGCAGCTTAGGCCGGACAGGCAGCCAAGAGACCCAGTACTTC.